This T cell receptor beta chain was sequenced during a study of T-cell reconstitution after alpha-beta-depleted transplantation in children. Germline loops: CDR1 MGHDK, CDR2 SYGVNS. The length of the CDR3 is 17 residues. V was clipped by 3 bases and J by 4 bases; unmatched bases: 7. The authors prepared the TCRbeta library with unique molecular identifiers. TCRdb recomputed calls from the PCR reads with MiXCR, one row per CDR3 protein. The data hold about 370,000 distinct CDR3 sequences, with just over 20% observed a single time. This clonotype was counted between two and nine times. The receptor was isolated from a human donor who donated a stem cell graft to a child with acute myeloid leukemia. The material sequenced was PBMCs from the stem cell graft donor, taken from the stem cell graft. This sequence joins TRBV25-1 and TRBJ2-3; 13 bases agree with TRBD2. The CDR3 bases are TGTGCCAGCAGTGACGGGTGGACTAGCGGGAGACCAGATACGCAGTATTTT. Its translation is CASSDGWTSGRPDTQYF. The variable domain in full, completed from reference TRBV25-1 and TRBJ2-3, reads EADIYQTPRYLVIGTGKKITLECSQTMGHDKMYWYQQDPGMELHLIHYSYGVNSTEKGDLSSESTVSRIRTEHFPLTLESARPSHTSQYLCASSDGWTSGRPDTQYFGPGTRLTVL.